The 27 T cell receptor beta chains reported below all come from one sample, sequenced in a study of T cells in Graves' hyperthyroidism and ophthalmopathy. From RNA transcripts, TCR beta CDR3 regions were amplified. A first-round RT-PCR of the TCR CDR3 used the HTBI primer set. TCRdb itself ran the multiplex PCR reads through MiXCR, one entry per CDR3 protein. The data show about 400,000 distinct CDR3 sequences, about 15% seen once. Sequencing input: blood. The origin of the receptors is a woman in her 30s with Graves' hyperthyroidism.

The V gene is TRBV7-3, the J gene TRBJ2-3; D unresolved. V shed 2 bases and J shed 9 bases, with 12 bases lying between them. There are 13 residues in the CDR3. From germline, CDR1 is SGHTA and CDR2 FQGTGA. The CDR3 bases are TGTGCCAGCAGCTTACAATCCGGAGAAACGCAGTATTTT. Protein sequence: CASSLQSGETQYF.

The rearrangement uses TRBV5-1 and TRBJ2-3; perhaps TRBD1 as D (6 bases). The germline V gene has CDR1 SGHRS and CDR2 YFSETQ. This CDR3 has 16 residues. V dropped 3 bases and J dropped 1 base, with 15 bases sitting between them. Written as DNA, the CDR3 is TGCGCCAGCAGCTCGAATGGACAGCCCCGCACAGATACGCAGTATTTT. Translation gives CASSSNGQPRTDTQYF.

This clonotype was recorded a few times. This chain links TRBV28 with TRBJ2-7; the D call may be TRBD1 or TRBD2 (5 bases each). The CDR3 contains 15 residues. Germline-derived CDR1 and CDR2 are MDHEN and SYDVKM. Trimming took 6 bases from V and 6 from J, leaving 21 bases between them. As DNA, the CDR3 is TGTGCCAGCAGCCCCCTGAGCAGGGAGTTTTCCGAGCAGTACTTC. Translated, it gives CASSPLSREFSEQYF.

This chain connects TRBV7-9 to TRBJ2-1; TRBD2 matches 8 bases. CDR1 SEHNR and CDR2 FQNEAQ come from the germline V gene (reference sequence). V gave up 4 bases and J gave up 10 bases; unmatched junction bases: 6. This CDR3 region has 13 residues. CDR3 sequence reads: CASSSGGGHEQFF. The DNA for the CDR3 is TGTGCCAGCAGCTCCGGGGGGGGGCACGAGCAGTTCTTC.

This clonotype has more than one count but fewer than ten. The chain is built from TRBV30 and TRBJ1-4; a weak D match, TRBD1 (5 bases). CDR1 and CDR2 from the germline V gene are GTSNPN and SVGIG (reference sequence). The CDR3 runs 14 residues. The V end was cut by 0 bases, the J end by 7 bases, with 12 bases between. The CDR3 loop is CAWSVFSGREKLFF. The DNA of the CDR3 is TGTGCCTGGAGTGTTTTTTCAGGGCGTGAAAAACTGTTTTTT.

The sample holds many counts of this clonotype. This sequence joins TRBV15 and TRBJ1-1; the match to TRBD1 covers 8 bases. Unmatched junction bases numbered 6, after V lost 1 base and J lost 2 bases. Germline V CDR1 and CDR2: LNHNV, YYDKDF (reference sequence). CDR3 length: 16 residues. DNA of the CDR3: TGTGCCACCAGCAGAGTAGGGGGACAGGTAAACACTGAAGCTTTCTTT. Protein product: CATSRVGGQVNTEAFF.

This clonotype appeared many times. This chain links TRBV7-8 with TRBJ2-5; a possible D gene is TRBD2 (6 bases). Trimming left V 3 bases short and J 4 bases short, with 15 bases between. Germline CDR1 reads SGHVS; CDR2 reads FQNEAQ. This CDR3 has 15 residues. The CDR3 nucleotides are TGTGCCAGCAGCTTTACGGGGGTGGGGGGAGAGACCCAGTACTTC. As protein: CASSFTGVGGETQYF.

V gene TRBV5-4 combines with J gene TRBJ2-5; 8 nucleotides match TRBD2. Trimming at V came to 4 bases and at J to 2 bases, leaving 10 bases not matched to a gene. This CDR3 spans 16 amino acids. The germline CDR1 and CDR2 sequences are SGHNT and YYREEE (reference sequence). CDR3 in amino acids: CASSLGGREAQETQYF. The CDR3 nucleotides are TGTGCCAGCAGCCTGGGGGGGCGGGAGGCTCAAGAGACCCAGTACTTC.

This clonotype was found a few times. The chain carries TRBV30 and TRBJ2-3; D is uncertain. The V and J ends lost 3 bases and 2 bases respectively, with 18 bases between them. Germline assignment: CDR1 GTSNPN and CDR2 SVGIG (reference sequence). The CDR3 extends over 16 amino acids. CDR3 region: CAWRKRKAYLTDTQYF. CDR3 coding DNA: TGTGCCTGGAGAAAGAGAAAGGCCTACCTCACAGATACGCAGTATTTT. Complete variable domain (other parts from reference TRBV30 and TRBJ2-3): SQTIHQWPATLVQPVGSPLSLECTVEGTSNPNLYWYRQAAGRGLQLLFYSVGIGQISSEVPQNLSASRPQDRQFILSSKKLLLSDSGFYLCAWRKRKAYLTDTQYFGPGTRLTVL.

The rearrangement links TRBV28 to TRBJ1-2; no clear D gene. The V and J ends lost 4 bases and 6 bases respectively, with 12 bases between them. The germline V gene encodes CDR1 MDHEN and CDR2 SYDVKM. The CDR3 totals 13 residues. The CDR3 region is CASSSFRGNGYTF. CDR3 DNA: TGTGCCAGCAGTTCCTTTCGGGGTAATGGCTACACCTTC.

This clonotype was seen ten or more times. The chain has TRBV2 and TRBJ2-1; weak D call: TRBD1 (6 bases). This CDR3 region has 15 residues. V was pared by 7 bases and J by 0 bases, with 13 bases between. CDR1 is SNHLY, CDR2 FYNNEI, per germline. Written as DNA, the CDR3 is TGTGCCAGCACCCGGACAGTTAGCTCCTACAATGAGCAGTTCTTC. Protein product: CASTRTVSSYNEQFF.

The sample holds many counts of this clonotype. The chain recombines TRBV15 with TRBJ1-5; 9 bases are a match to TRBD1. The CDR3 sequence is 15 residues long. V was pared by 5 bases and J by 4 bases, with 6 bases of the junction left unmatched. Germline V gives CDR1 LNHNV, CDR2 YYDKDF (reference sequence). This CDR3 is CATSPGQGLNQPQHF. The CDR3 DNA sequence: TGTGCCACCAGCCCGGGACAGGGCCTAAATCAGCCCCAGCATTTT.

The rearrangement joins TRBV30 to TRBJ1-4; D uncertain. The CDR3 totals 13 residues. CDR1 and CDR2 (germline): GTSNPN, SVGIG (reference sequence). Trimming pared 4 bases from V and 7 bases from J, leaving 13 bases between. The CDR3 is CAWTGQSSEKLFF. The CDR3, as DNA: TGTGCCTGGACTGGGCAGTCTAGTGAAAAACTGTTTTTT.

V usage is TRBV19 and J usage is TRBJ2-1; 9 bases are a match to TRBD1. Germline CDR1 and CDR2: LNHDA and SQIVND (reference sequence). This CDR3 has 15 amino acids. V lost 7 bases, J lost 1 base, and 5 bases stayed unmatched. The CDR3 DNA sequence: TGTGCCAGTAACCCGGGACAGGGATCCTACAATGAGCAGTTCTTC. As protein: CASNPGQGSYNEQFF.

This clonotype was recorded at least ten times. The chain uses TRBV20-1 and TRBJ2-1, with D tentatively TRBD2 (7 bases). The germline V gene encodes CDR1 DFQATT and CDR2 SNEGSKA (reference sequence). With 3 bases removed from V and 0 bases from J, the gap between germline ends came to 18 bases. This CDR3 comprises 17 residues. CDR3 sequence: CSARVAGAPNSYNEQFF. The CDR3 nucleotides are TGCAGTGCTAGGGTGGCGGGGGCACCCAACTCCTACAATGAGCAGTTCTTC.

The chain links TRBV29-1 to TRBJ1-6, with TRBD1 matching over 7 bases. CDR1 is SQVTM, CDR2 ANQGSEA, per germline. The V segment lost 4 bases and the J segment 7 bases; nucleotides outside the gene matches: 7. The CDR3 runs to 14 residues. The DNA of the CDR3 is TGCAGCGTTGCCACCTCGGACAGGAATTCACCCCTCCACTTT. Residues: CSVATSDRNSPLHF.

This clonotype was counted ten times or more. This chain's CDR3 is CASSFGLAGGSEQFF. CDR3 sequence (DNA): TGTGCCAGCAGTTTCGGGCTAGCGGGAGGGAGTGAGCAGTTCTTC. This rearrangement joins TRBV27 to TRBJ2-1, with 12 nucleotides matching TRBD2. The V gene's germline CDR1 is MNHEY and CDR2 SMNVEV (reference sequence). V lost 3 bases, J lost 9 bases, and 6 bases stayed unmatched. The CDR3 runs 15 residues.

The chain joins TRBV12-3 or TRBV12-4 to TRBJ1-2, with D unclear. Trimming removed 3 bases from V and 13 bases from J, with 15 bases in between. The CDR3 is made up of 12 amino acids. The CDR3 spells CASSFDQPAATF. CDR3 bases: TGTGCCAGCAGTTTCGACCAACCCGCTGCCACCTTC.

This clonotype was counted many times. The rearrangement links TRBV30 to TRBJ1-2; D might be TRBD1 (5 bases). This CDR3 is built from 12 residues. V gave up 2 bases and J gave up 8 bases, with 12 bases separating them. CDR1 GTSNPN and CDR2 SVGIG come from the germline V gene (reference sequence). The CDR3 is CAWSFRGDGYTF. Here the CDR3 DNA reads TGTGCCTGGAGTTTTCGTGGGGACGGCTACACCTTC. Full variable domain (remainder filled in from reference TRBV30 and TRBJ1-2): SQTIHQWPATLVQPVGSPLSLECTVEGTSNPNLYWYRQAAGRGLQLLFYSVGIGQISSEVPQNLSASRPQDRQFILSSKKLLLSDSGFYLCAWSFRGDGYTFGSGTRLTVV.

This chain links TRBV4-1 with TRBJ2-1; TRBD2 matches at 12 bases. V lost 2 bases and J lost 8; bases outside the gene matches: 16. Germline V gene sequence: CDR1 MGHRA, CDR2 YSYEKL. This CDR3 is 19 amino acids long. CDR3 sequence (DNA): TGCGCCAGCAGCCAACCCCTAGCGGGAGGGCCCTTGGGGCAAGATGAGCAGTTCTTC. Its translation is CASSQPLAGGPLGQDEQFF.

This clonotype was seen many times. The chain couples TRBV7-2 to TRBJ2-5; the match to TRBD2 covers 10 bases. Germline lookup yields CDR1 SGHTA and CDR2 FQGNSA. Trimming at V came to 2 bases and at J to 2 bases, leaving 2 bases not matched to a gene. This CDR3 comprises 15 residues. The chain's CDR3 is CASSLMGLAQETQYF. The CDR3 region has the DNA TGTGCCAGCAGCTTAATGGGACTAGCGCAAGAGACCCAGTACTTC.

The chain employs TRBV20-1 and TRBJ2-7; TRBD2 matches at 12 bases. With V trimmed by 2 bases and J by 3 bases, 5 bases remained unmatched. The CDR3 length is 15 residues. CDR1 and CDR2 (germline): DFQATT, SNEGSKA (reference sequence). CDR3 in amino acids: CSARLPGLAGYEQYF. The CDR3 DNA is TGCAGTGCTAGATTACCGGGACTAGCGGGCTACGAGCAGTACTTC.

This clonotype came up once. Germline and junction disagree at one end, which may indicate a read error. This rearrangement joins TRBV6-2 or TRBV6-3 to TRBJ2-7, with unresolved D. The CDR3 contains 14 residues. Per the germline V gene, CDR1 is MNHEY and CDR2 is SVGEGT. The CDR3: CASSYQDPTYERYF. The CDR3 DNA sequence: TGTGCCAGCAGTTACCAGGACCCAACCTACGAGCGGTACTTC.

The chain uses TRBV9 and TRBJ2-5, with D maybe TRBD1 (6 bases). V dropped 0 bases and J dropped 4 bases, with 13 bases sitting between them. The CDR3 totals 15 residues. The germline V gene encodes CDR1 SGDLS and CDR2 YYNGEE. CDR3 DNA: TGTGCCAGCAGCGTAGGTTCCAGGGGCCTAGAGACCCAGTACTTC. This translates into CASSVGSRGLETQYF.

This clonotype was found a few times. This rearrangement joins TRBV5-1 to TRBJ2-1; 13 positions agree with TRBD2. CDR3 size: 15 residues. Looked up from germline, CDR1 is SGHRS and CDR2 is YFSETQ. With V trimmed by 6 bases and J by 5 bases, 5 bases remained unmatched. DNA for the CDR3: TGCGCCAGCAAAGGACTAGCGGGAGTCCACAATGAGCAGTTCTTC. It specifies CASKGLAGVHNEQFF.

This clonotype was recorded a few times. The chain links TRBV20-1 to TRBJ2-7; D remains unclear. The CDR3 runs to 15 residues. Trimming took off 1 base at V and 0 bases at J, with 13 bases between the two ends. Germline V gives CDR1 DFQATT, CDR2 SNEGSKA (reference sequence). The DNA of the CDR3 is TGCAGTGCTAGAGCGGCGGTTGCCCGCTCCTACGAGCAGTACTTC. It codes for CSARAAVARSYEQYF.

This clonotype was detected many times. The V call is TRBV12-3 or TRBV12-4, the J call TRBJ1-4; D is ambiguous. The V gene lost 2 bases and the J gene lost 4 bases, with 8 bases spanning the gap. The CDR3 is 14 amino acids. This CDR3 is CASSLSDNNEKLFF. For the CDR3, the DNA is TGTGCCAGCAGTTTAAGTGACAATAATGAAAAACTGTTTTTT.